This is a list of T cell receptor beta chains from one sample in a study of blood T cell repertoires in COVID-19. Sequenced by immunoSEQ multiplex PCR; TCRdb stores in-frame clones only, minus some. The data hold about 250,000 clones, with 86% observed a single time. Input material: peripheral blood. These receptors were taken from a woman aged 55-70 years who had recovered from COVID-19. The CDR3 runs from the conserved cysteine through the conserved F or W. A D gene is named only where the DNA matches it firmly. Expanded clones get a size class; other rows say once, few or many, or leave the size out.

j_gene: TRBJ1-5
d_gene: TRBD1
abundance: -
v_gene: TRBV6-6
CDR3nt: TGTGCCAGCAGCGCCGGGACAGGGGGTCCCAATCAGCCCCAGCATTTT
CDR3aa: CASSAGTGGPNQPQHF

j_gene: TRBJ1-1
d_gene: TRBD1
abundance: -
v_gene: TRBV10-3
CDR3nt: TGTGCCATCAGTGATTGGGCAGGGGGAAACACTGAAGCTTTCTTT
CDR3aa: CAISDWAGGNTEAFF

j_gene: TRBJ2-7
d_gene: -
abundance: -
v_gene: TRBV28
CDR3nt: TGTGCCAGCAGTTTTGGGGCGCAGTACTTC
CDR3aa: CASSFGAQYF

j_gene: TRBJ1-2
d_gene: -
abundance: -
v_gene: TRBV4-2
CDR3nt: TGTGCCAGCAGCCAAGTTAGGTCTGTAGGAGATGGCTACACCTTC
CDR3aa: CASSQVRSVGDGYTF

j_gene: TRBJ2-1
d_gene: -
abundance: -
v_gene: TRBV6-5
CDR3nt: TGTGCCAGCAGTTTGGTGGGCACCTCCTACAATGAGCAGTTCTTC
CDR3aa: CASSLVGTSYNEQFF

j_gene: TRBJ2-6
d_gene: -
abundance: -
v_gene: TRBV18
CDR3nt: TGTGCCAGCTCACCCGTCTCTGGGGCCAACGTCCTGACTTTC
CDR3aa: CASSPVSGANVLTF

j_gene: TRBJ1-5
d_gene: -
abundance: -
v_gene: TRBV19
CDR3nt: TGTGCCAGTGAGAACAGGGACGGTCAGCCCCAGCATTTT
CDR3aa: CASENRDGQPQHF

j_gene: TRBJ1-5
d_gene: TRBD1
abundance: -
v_gene: TRBV7-3
CDR3nt: TGTGCCAGCAGCCCAGGGGGTGATCAGCCCCAGCATTTT
CDR3aa: CASSPGGDQPQHF

j_gene: TRBJ1-2
d_gene: -
abundance: -
v_gene: TRBV6-4
CDR3nt: TGTGCCAGCAGAGCGGACCCGACAGGTAGCTATGGCTACACCTTC
CDR3aa: CASRADPTGSYGYTF

j_gene: TRBJ2-2
d_gene: -
abundance: -
v_gene: TRBV6-5
CDR3nt: TGTGCCAGCCGCAGGGCAGCGAACACCGGGGAGCTGTTTTTT
CDR3aa: CASRRAANTGELFF

j_gene: TRBJ2-1
d_gene: TRBD1
abundance: -
v_gene: TRBV2
CDR3nt: TGTGCCAGCAGTAAGGACAGGTCCTCCTACAATGAGCAGTTCTTC
CDR3aa: CASSKDRSSYNEQFF

j_gene: TRBJ2-3
d_gene: -
abundance: -
v_gene: TRBV5-1
CDR3nt: TGCGCCAGCAGCTTGGTGCCAGGGAGCACAGATACGCAGTATTTT
CDR3aa: CASSLVPGSTDTQYF

j_gene: TRBJ2-7
d_gene: -
abundance: -
v_gene: TRBV24-1
CDR3nt: TGTGCCACCAGCGACAGCCGAAGTTCCTACGAGCAGTACTTC
CDR3aa: CATSDSRSSYEQYF

j_gene: TRBJ2-4
d_gene: -
abundance: -
v_gene: TRBV11-3
CDR3nt: TGTGCCAGCAGCTTATACGGAGAAAACATTCAGTACTTC
CDR3aa: CASSLYGENIQYF

j_gene: TRBJ2-7
d_gene: -
abundance: -
v_gene: TRBV10-3
CDR3nt: TGTGCCATCAGTGAGTCTTACCAGGTGGCGGGGGCCCGCTACGAGCAGTACTTC
CDR3aa: CAISESYQVAGARYEQYF

j_gene: TRBJ2-7
d_gene: -
abundance: -
v_gene: TRBV3-1/TRBV3-2
CDR3nt: TGTGCCAGCAGCCAACTAACTAGTAACCACGAGCAGTACTTC
CDR3aa: CASSQLTSNHEQYF

j_gene: TRBJ2-1
d_gene: -
abundance: once
v_gene: TRBV28
CDR3nt: TGTGCCAGCAATACAGGGTATAGCTCCTACAATGAGCAGTTCTTC
CDR3aa: CASNTGYSSYNEQFF

j_gene: TRBJ1-4
d_gene: -
abundance: once
v_gene: TRBV2
CDR3nt: TGTGCCAGCAGGTGGTCAGGGGAAGCCGATAATGAAAAACTGTTTTTT
CDR3aa: CASRWSGEADNEKLFF

j_gene: TRBJ2-6
d_gene: -
abundance: -
v_gene: TRBV5-1
CDR3nt: TGCGCCAGCAGCATGGAGCCTGATTCTGGGGCCAACGTCCTGACTTTC
CDR3aa: CASSMEPDSGANVLTF

j_gene: TRBJ1-5
d_gene: -
abundance: -
v_gene: TRBV6-6
CDR3nt: TGTGCCAGCCATTTAGCCGCCGCAGGGGGCAATCAGCCCCAGCATTTT
CDR3aa: CASHLAAAGGNQPQHF

j_gene: TRBJ1-5
d_gene: -
abundance: few
v_gene: TRBV10-3
CDR3nt: TGTGCCGGACTGAGGCCCCAGCATTTT
CDR3aa: CAGLRPQHF

j_gene: TRBJ2-3
d_gene: -
abundance: -
v_gene: TRBV3-1/TRBV3-2
CDR3nt: TGTGCCAGCAGCCGGCTGATTCCCATGCAAGATACGCAGTATTTT
CDR3aa: CASSRLIPMQDTQYF

j_gene: TRBJ1-2
d_gene: -
abundance: many
v_gene: TRBV6-5
CDR3nt: TGTGCCAGCAGTTACGGACGAAGAGGGGGTGGCTACACCTTC
CDR3aa: CASSYGRRGGGYTF

j_gene: TRBJ1-2
d_gene: -
abundance: -
v_gene: TRBV5-4
CDR3nt: TGTGCCAGCAGTCCGGGGGGAGCCAGAGCCTATGGCTACACCTTC
CDR3aa: CASSPGGARAYGYTF

j_gene: TRBJ2-7
d_gene: -
abundance: -
v_gene: TRBV14
CDR3nt: TGTGCCAGCAGCCAAGTGAGGCTTTCCGGCGAGCAGTACTTC
CDR3aa: CASSQVRLSGEQYF

j_gene: TRBJ2-1
d_gene: TRBD2
abundance: -
v_gene: TRBV27
CDR3nt: TGTGCCAGCAGTCCCCGGGAGGGTTCCTACAATGAGCAGTTCTTC
CDR3aa: CASSPREGSYNEQFF

j_gene: TRBJ2-5
d_gene: TRBD1
abundance: -
v_gene: TRBV6-5
CDR3nt: TGTGCCAGCAGGCGCACAGGGGACATAGAGACCCAGTACTTC
CDR3aa: CASRRTGDIETQYF

j_gene: TRBJ2-2
d_gene: TRBD2
abundance: -
v_gene: TRBV5-8
CDR3nt: TGTGCCAGCAGCCCGAGGGGGTGGCGGGGGGCCCGGAACACCGGGGAGCTGTTTTTT
CDR3aa: CASSPRGWRGARNTGELFF

j_gene: TRBJ1-1
d_gene: -
abundance: -
v_gene: TRBV20-1
CDR3nt: TGCAGGCCGGGTCGGAACACTGAAGCTTTCTTT
CDR3aa: CRPGRNTEAFF

j_gene: TRBJ1-2
d_gene: -
abundance: -
v_gene: TRBV7-2
CDR3nt: TGTGCCAGCAGCTTAGCGCCTCGGTCACAGGGATACTATGGCTACACCTTC
CDR3aa: CASSLAPRSQGYYGYTF

j_gene: TRBJ2-5
d_gene: -
abundance: -
v_gene: TRBV15
CDR3nt: TGTGCCACCAGCAAATCCGGGACCCCGGAGGGTGAGACCCAGTACTTC
CDR3aa: CATSKSGTPEGETQYF

j_gene: TRBJ2-7
d_gene: TRBD1
abundance: -
v_gene: TRBV28
CDR3nt: TGTGCCAGCAGAGACACTAAGGGGGCGCAATACGAGCAGTACTTC
CDR3aa: CASRDTKGAQYEQYF

j_gene: TRBJ2-2
d_gene: -
abundance: -
v_gene: TRBV29-1
CDR3nt: TGCAGCGTTGGGGGACACAACACCGGGGAGCTGTTTTTT
CDR3aa: CSVGGHNTGELFF

j_gene: TRBJ2-5
d_gene: -
abundance: -
v_gene: TRBV27
CDR3nt: TGTGCCAGCAGTAACTCTAGGGGCGAGACCCAGTACTTC
CDR3aa: CASSNSRGETQYF

j_gene: TRBJ1-2
d_gene: -
abundance: -
v_gene: TRBV20-1
CDR3nt: TGCAGTCGCCGGGAGGACTATGGCTACACCTTC
CDR3aa: CSRREDYGYTF

j_gene: TRBJ2-2
d_gene: -
abundance: -
v_gene: TRBV11-2
CDR3nt: TGTGCCAGCAGCCCCAGACAGCAGGTTGAAACCGGGGAGCTGTTTTTT
CDR3aa: CASSPRQQVETGELFF

j_gene: TRBJ2-7
d_gene: -
abundance: -
v_gene: TRBV2
CDR3nt: TGTGCCAGCAGTGAGGGCGGGACCCCACGGGACGAGCAGTACTTC
CDR3aa: CASSEGGTPRDEQYF

j_gene: TRBJ1-6
d_gene: -
abundance: -
v_gene: TRBV27
CDR3nt: TGTGCCAGCAGTGTAATTGATTCGGGGAATTCACCCCTCCACTTT
CDR3aa: CASSVIDSGNSPLHF

j_gene: TRBJ1-2
d_gene: -
abundance: -
v_gene: TRBV6-4
CDR3nt: TGTGCCAGCAGTGCCCATAGTTTATCCGGCTACACCTTC
CDR3aa: CASSAHSLSGYTF

j_gene: TRBJ2-5
d_gene: TRBD1
abundance: -
v_gene: TRBV9
CDR3nt: TGTGCCAGCAGCGTAGTCAGGGGGCGGGAGACCCAGTACTTC
CDR3aa: CASSVVRGRETQYF

j_gene: TRBJ1-1
d_gene: -
abundance: -
v_gene: TRBV18
CDR3nt: TGTGCCAGCTCATCGGGACAAGCTGAAGCTTTCTTT
CDR3aa: CASSSGQAEAFF

j_gene: TRBJ2-4
d_gene: -
abundance: -
v_gene: TRBV14
CDR3nt: TGTGCCAGCAGCCAAGAACGGACAGTTGGCAAAAACATTCAGTACTTC
CDR3aa: CASSQERTVGKNIQYF

j_gene: TRBJ2-7
d_gene: -
abundance: few
v_gene: TRBV5-6
CDR3nt: TGTGCCACAGGCCGGGGAACCTACGAGCAGTACTTC
CDR3aa: CATGRGTYEQYF

j_gene: TRBJ1-3
d_gene: TRBD1
abundance: -
v_gene: TRBV28
CDR3nt: TGTGCCAGCAGTTTACCCGGACAGGGAACTGGAAACACCATATATTTT
CDR3aa: CASSLPGQGTGNTIYF

j_gene: TRBJ2-4
d_gene: TRBD1
abundance: -
v_gene: TRBV10-3
CDR3nt: TGTGCCATCAGTGAGTCCCGGGACAGGTACCTCAACATTCAGTACTTC
CDR3aa: CAISESRDRYLNIQYF